The next 9 T cell receptor beta chains were all read from a single sample in a study of T cells after yellow fever vaccination. TCRdb passed the 5' RACE reads through MiXCR, listing each CDR3 protein once. The sample shows hundreds of thousands of distinct CDR3 sequences, around 21% of them seen only once. Sequenced material: PBMCs, taken 15 days after the yellow fever booster vaccination. Receptors were obtained from a man under 40 who received the YFV17D yellow fever vaccine.

This clonotype was counted a few times. This chain connects TRBV20-1 to TRBJ1-5; 8 bases are a match to TRBD1. Germline CDR1 DFQATT, CDR2 SNEGSKA (reference sequence). V lost 5 bases and J lost 10; bases outside the gene matches: 10. The CDR3 covers 13 residues. The CDR3 is CSAGWTGKGPQHF. CDR3 sequence (DNA): TGCAGTGCTGGCTGGACAGGGAAGGGCCCCCAGCATTTT.

This sequence joins TRBV5-5 and TRBJ1-4; weak D call: TRBD1 (5 bases). The CDR3 runs to 16 residues. The V gene's germline CDR1 is SGHKS and CDR2 YYEKEE (reference sequence). V lost 4 bases, J lost 0 bases, and 13 bases lay in between. CDR3 loop: CASSLDSRATNEKLFF. The CDR3 DNA follows: TGTGCCAGCAGCCTTGACAGTCGAGCAACTAATGAAAAACTGTTTTTT. Full variable domain (outside the CDR3, taken from reference TRBV5-5 and TRBJ1-4): DAGVTQSPTHLIKTRGQQVTLRCSPISGHKSVSWYQQVLGQGPQFIFQYYEKEERGRGNFPDRFSARQFPNYSSELNVNALLLGDSALYLCASSLDSRATNEKLFFGSGTQLSVL.

This chain joins TRBV5-1 and TRBJ1-1; D uncertain. Germline V gene lookup returns CDR1 SGHRS and CDR2 YFSETQ. The CDR3 contains 14 residues. Trimming shortened V by 2 bases and J by 3 bases, and 11 bases separated the two germline ends. CDR3 DNA: TGCGCCAGCAGCTTTCTTGTGGGGTACACTGAAGCTTTCTTT. Amino acid sequence: CASSFLVGYTEAFF.

The chain has TRBV9 and TRBJ2-3; TRBD1 matches at 7 bases. The CDR3 extends over 14 amino acids. The V gene's germline CDR1 is SGDLS and CDR2 YYNGEE. Trimming removed 3 bases from V and 5 bases from J; junction bases left unmatched: 6. In DNA, the CDR3 is TGTGCCAGCAGCGCACACAGGGGCGAAGATACGCAGTATTTT. Translation gives CASSAHRGEDTQYF.

This sequence joins TRBV20-1 and TRBJ2-4; D may be TRBD1 (7 bases). CDR3 length: 15 amino acids. CDR1 is DFQATT and CDR2 is SNEGSKA in the germline V gene (reference sequence). V lost 3 bases, J lost 6 bases, and 18 bases lay in between. The CDR3 loop reads CSARPISQGGNIQYF. The CDR3 DNA reads TGCAGTGCTAGGCCAATAAGTCAGGGGGGAAACATTCAGTACTTC.

The chain is built from TRBV20-1 and TRBJ2-1; TRBD2 matches 9 bases. The V gene's germline CDR1 is DFQATT and CDR2 SNEGSKA (reference sequence). The CDR3 is 15 amino acids. With 1 base clipped from V and 6 bases from J, the junction kept 7 bases outside the gene matches. This chain's CDR3 is CSARVASGRFNEQFF. CDR3 nucleotides: TGCAGTGCTAGAGTTGCCAGCGGGAGGTTCAATGAGCAGTTCTTC.

This chain joins TRBV7-2 and TRBJ2-3, with no clear D. Germline V gene data show CDR1 as SGHTA and CDR2 as FQGNSA. This CDR3 contains 15 residues. The ends were cut back, 5 bases at V and 9 bases at J, with 21 bases in the middle. CDR3 sequence: CASSPSAAPDPTQYF. In DNA, the CDR3 is TGTGCCAGCAGCCCCTCTGCCGCCCCCGACCCCACGCAGTATTTT.

The table lists this clonotype with a few counts. The chain joins TRBV5-1 to TRBJ2-4; 12 nucleotides agree with TRBD2. The CDR3 covers 17 residues. The V gene end was trimmed by 4 bases and the J gene end by 6 bases; junction bases not matched to a gene: 11. Germline lookup yields CDR1 SGHRS and CDR2 YFSETQ. The CDR3: CASSIGLAGSQGNIQYF. Here the CDR3 DNA reads TGCGCCAGCAGCATAGGACTAGCGGGAAGTCAGGGAAACATTCAGTACTTC.

This chain uses TRBV5-1 with TRBJ2-3, with D perhaps matching TRBD1 (5 bases). The V end was cut by 1 base, the J end by 0 bases, with 12 bases between. Germline CDR1 is SGHRS and CDR2 is YFSETQ. This CDR3 is built from 16 residues. CDR3 in DNA: TGCGCCAGCAGCTTGAGGGGCCCCCCTAGCACAGATACGCAGTATTTT. This translates into CASSLRGPPSTDTQYF.